The source of this T cell receptor beta chain is a study of ipilimumab plus nivolumab after autologous stem cell transplantation. Study-level background: Both relapsed and primary refractory DLBCL were included. Broader study findings: The authors say TCR, Treg and microbiome findings warrant further study.

Germline CDR1 SGHTA, CDR2 FQGNSA. This CDR3 comprises 15 residues. Trimming took 1 base from V and 6 from J, leaving 15 bases between them. Note on this clone: Its antigen is unknown.

Checkpoint therapy with ipilimumab 1 mg/kg began 14 to 28 days after transplant. Through week 26, nivolumab 3 mg/kg IV was given weeks 1, 4, 7, 10, then biweekly. Generated by immunoSEQ multiplex PCR, the TCRdb table keeps only in-frame clones and is missing some. This sample carries fewer than 25,000 clones, about four fifths of them seen once, and the ten largest clones take about 6.4%. The sequence derives from a male donor with diffuse large B-cell lymphoma. The rearrangement joins TRBV7-2 to TRBJ1-2, with D perhaps TRBD1 (5 bases). Specimen: PBMCs, collected in a trial of ipilimumab plus nivolumab as post-transplant consolidation. CDR3 DNA sequence: TGTGCCAGCAGCTTAGACAACATGGGGGGGGATGGCTACACCTTC. Its protein is CASSLDNMGGDGYTF.